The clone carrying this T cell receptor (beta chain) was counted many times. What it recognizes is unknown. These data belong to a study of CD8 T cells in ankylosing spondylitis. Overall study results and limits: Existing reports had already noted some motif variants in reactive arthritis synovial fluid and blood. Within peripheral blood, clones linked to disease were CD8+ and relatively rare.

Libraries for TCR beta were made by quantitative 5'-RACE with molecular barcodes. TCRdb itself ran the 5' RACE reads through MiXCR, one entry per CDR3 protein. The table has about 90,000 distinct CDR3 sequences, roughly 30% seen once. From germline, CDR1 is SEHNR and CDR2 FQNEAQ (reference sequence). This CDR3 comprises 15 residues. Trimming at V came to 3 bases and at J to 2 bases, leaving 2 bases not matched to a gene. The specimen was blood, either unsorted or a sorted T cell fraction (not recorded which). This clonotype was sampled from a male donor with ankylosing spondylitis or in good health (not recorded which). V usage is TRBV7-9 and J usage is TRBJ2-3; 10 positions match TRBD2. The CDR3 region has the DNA TGTGCCAGCAGCTTCAGCGGGAGGGACACAGATACGCAGTATTTT. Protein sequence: CASSFSGRDTDTQYF.